Presented here are 9 T cell receptor beta chains from one specimen sequenced in a study of blood T cell repertoires in COVID-19 (dated by TCRdb to about 2020). Library construction relied on the immunoSEQ multiplex PCR assay. This is the immuneACCESS table as TCRdb keeps it, with only in-frame sequences that have V and J called. A part of the clones is gone; compared with another copy, unresolved V genes explain less than half, and the rest is unexplained. The sample records approximately 250,000 clones, around 88% of which are singletons. The top ten clones comprise about 6% of the sample. Sequenced: peripheral blood. All receptors derive from a woman aged 80 or older with COVID-19, enrolled during active disease.

V gene TRBV23-1 combines with J gene TRBJ1-2; possibly TRBD1 for D (5 bases). TRBV23-1 is filed as an ORF, its function uncertain. The CDR3 length is 16 residues. Trimming removed 3 bases at V and 0 bases at J, with 14 bases between. This chain's CDR3 is CASSHPDSFTNYGYTF. The DNA of the CDR3 is TGCGCCAGCAGTCACCCAGACAGTTTCACTAACTATGGCTACACCTTC.

V and J are TRBV5-5 and TRBJ1-2; 7 bases match TRBD1. Germline loops: CDR1 SGHKS, CDR2 YYEKEE (reference sequence). CDR3 length equals 15 residues. J was trimmed by 1 base and V by 4 bases; bases with no gene match: 7. CDR3 sequence: CASSPRTGRNYGYTF. In DNA form, the CDR3 reads TGTGCCAGCAGCCCACGGACAGGACGTAACTATGGCTACACCTTC.

This clone was seen a single time. The chain joins TRBV19 to TRBJ1-2; 7 positions agree with TRBD1. The CDR3 has 15 residues. Germline CDR1 reads LNHDA; CDR2 reads SQIVND (reference sequence). The V gene end was trimmed by 6 bases and the J gene end by 4 bases; junction bases not matched to a gene: 11. CDR3 residues: CASRSAGGETYGYTF. CDR3 nucleotide sequence: TGTGCCAGTAGGTCGGCAGGGGGAGAAACCTATGGCTACACCTTC.

This chain joins TRBV12-3 or TRBV12-4 and TRBJ2-5; D may be TRBD2 (6 bases). V was cut by 6 bases and J by 14 bases, with 19 bases left in between. The CDR3 runs 12 residues. The DNA for the CDR3 is TGTGCCAGCAGGGGGGTTGGGACTGATACTTACTTC. It codes for CASRGVGTDTYF.

The V gene is TRBV2, the J gene TRBJ1-1; 8 bases are shared with TRBD1. The trim removed 8 bases at V and 1 base at J, leaving 6 bases unmatched. CDR1 is SNHLY, CDR2 FYNNEI, per germline. This CDR3 contains 14 residues. The CDR3 loop is CASCGQGGNTEAFF. The CDR3 DNA reads TGTGCCAGCTGTGGACAGGGAGGGAACACTGAAGCTTTCTTT.

This chain uses TRBV14 with TRBJ1-1; D ambiguous. Trimming took off 0 bases at V and 6 bases at J, with 5 bases between the two ends. CDR1 SGHDN and CDR2 FVKESK come from the germline V gene. CDR3 length: 12 residues. The CDR3 protein is CASSQDSPEAFF. The CDR3 DNA reads TGTGCCAGCAGCCAAGATTCTCCTGAAGCTTTCTTT.

The chain uses TRBV27 and TRBJ1-5, with D perhaps TRBD1 (6 bases). Trimming took off 5 bases at V and 5 bases at J, with 16 bases between the two ends. CDR1 is MNHEY, CDR2 SMNVEV, per germline (reference sequence). CDR3 length equals 15 residues. The CDR3 is CASSPRDNSYQPQHF. The DNA of the CDR3 is TGTGCCAGCAGTCCCCGGGACAACAGTTATCAGCCCCAGCATTTT.

The chain joins TRBV5-1 to TRBJ1-3, with unresolved D. With 4 bases removed from V and 7 bases from J, the gap between germline ends came to 9 bases. The CDR3 has 12 amino acids. Germline V CDR1 and CDR2: SGHRS, YFSETQ. CDR3: CASSRDSNTIYF. The CDR3 nucleotides are TGCGCCAGCAGCCGAGATTCTAACACCATATATTTT.

J is TRBJ1-1 and V is TRBV19; weak D call: TRBD1 (5 bases). In germline, CDR1 is LNHDA, CDR2 SQIVND (reference sequence). Trimming removed 7 bases at V and 1 base at J, with 7 bases between. The CDR3 is 12 amino acids. Here the CDR3 reads CASKGQNTEAFF. The CDR3 bases are TGTGCCAGTAAAGGACAGAACACTGAAGCTTTCTTT.